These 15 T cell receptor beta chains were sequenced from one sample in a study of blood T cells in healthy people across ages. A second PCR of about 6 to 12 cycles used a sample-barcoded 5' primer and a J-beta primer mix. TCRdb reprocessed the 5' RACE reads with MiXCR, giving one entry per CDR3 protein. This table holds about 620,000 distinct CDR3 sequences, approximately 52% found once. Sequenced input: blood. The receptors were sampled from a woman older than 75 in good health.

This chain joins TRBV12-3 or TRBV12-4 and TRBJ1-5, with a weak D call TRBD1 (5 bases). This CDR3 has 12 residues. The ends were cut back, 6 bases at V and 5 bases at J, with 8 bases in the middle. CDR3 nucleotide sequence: TGTGCCAGCAGATCCAGGGATCAGCCCCAGCATTTT. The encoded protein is CASRSRDQPQHF.

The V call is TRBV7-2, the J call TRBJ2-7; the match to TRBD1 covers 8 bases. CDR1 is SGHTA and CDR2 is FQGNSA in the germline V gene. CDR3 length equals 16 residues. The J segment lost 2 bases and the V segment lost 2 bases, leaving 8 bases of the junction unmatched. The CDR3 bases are TGTGCCAGCAGCTTATCTGACCGGACAGGGACCTACGAGCAGTACTTC. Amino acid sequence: CASSLSDRTGTYEQYF.

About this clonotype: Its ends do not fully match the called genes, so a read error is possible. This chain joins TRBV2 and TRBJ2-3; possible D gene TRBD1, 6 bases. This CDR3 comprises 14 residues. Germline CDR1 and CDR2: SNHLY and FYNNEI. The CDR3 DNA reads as TGTGCCAGCAGGGGGGCAGGGACGACAGGTACGCAGTATTTT. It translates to CASRGAGTTGTQYF.

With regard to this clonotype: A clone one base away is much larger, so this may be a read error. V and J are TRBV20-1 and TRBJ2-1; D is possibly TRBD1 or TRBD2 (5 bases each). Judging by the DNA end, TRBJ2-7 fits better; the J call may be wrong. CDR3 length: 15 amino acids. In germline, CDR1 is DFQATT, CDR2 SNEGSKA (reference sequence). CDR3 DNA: TGCAGTGCGCTTATCCTGGGGGTTTCCTACAATGAGCAGTACTTC. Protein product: CSALILGVSYNEQYF.

Here the CDR3 reads CSVGPTEPYEQFF. The DNA of the CDR3 is TGCAGCGTTGGGCCGACGGAACCCTACGAGCAGTTCTTC. The chain joins TRBV29-1 to TRBJ2-1; D unresolved. The CDR3 is 13 amino acids. CDR1 is SQVTM, CDR2 ANQGSEA, per germline. Trimming pared 4 bases from V and 10 bases from J, leaving 17 bases between.

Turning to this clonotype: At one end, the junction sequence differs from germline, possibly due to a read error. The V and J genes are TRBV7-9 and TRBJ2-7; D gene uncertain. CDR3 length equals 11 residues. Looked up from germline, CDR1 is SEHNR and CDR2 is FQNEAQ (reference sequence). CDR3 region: CSSSLFNEQYF. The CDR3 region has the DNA TGTTCCAGCAGCTTATTCAATGAGCAGTACTTC.

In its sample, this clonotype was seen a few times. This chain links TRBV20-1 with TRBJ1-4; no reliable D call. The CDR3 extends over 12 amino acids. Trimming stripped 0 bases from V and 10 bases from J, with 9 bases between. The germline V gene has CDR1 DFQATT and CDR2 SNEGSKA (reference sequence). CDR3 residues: CSARDDDGKLFF. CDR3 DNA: TGCAGTGCTAGAGATGATGATGGAAAACTGTTTTTT.

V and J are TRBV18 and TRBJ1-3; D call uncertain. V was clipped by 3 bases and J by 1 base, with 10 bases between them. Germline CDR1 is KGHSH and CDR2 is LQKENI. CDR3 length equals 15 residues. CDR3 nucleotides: TGTGCCAGCTCACCCCCAGGTGCGTCTGGAAACACCATATATTTT. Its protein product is CASSPPGASGNTIYF.

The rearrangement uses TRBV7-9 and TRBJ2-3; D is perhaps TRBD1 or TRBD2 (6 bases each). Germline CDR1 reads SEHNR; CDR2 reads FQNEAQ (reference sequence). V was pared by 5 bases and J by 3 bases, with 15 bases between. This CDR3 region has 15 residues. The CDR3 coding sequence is TGTGCCAGCAGCGAATACAGGGAGGCAACAGATACGCAGTATTTT. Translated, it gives CASSEYREATDTQYF.

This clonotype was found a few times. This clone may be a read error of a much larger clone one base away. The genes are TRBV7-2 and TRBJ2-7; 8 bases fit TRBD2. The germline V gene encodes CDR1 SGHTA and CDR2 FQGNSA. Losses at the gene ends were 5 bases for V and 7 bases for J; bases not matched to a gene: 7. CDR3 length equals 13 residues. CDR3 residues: CASSRTSYNEQYF. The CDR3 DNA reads TGTGCCAGCAGCCGGACTAGCTACAATGAGCAGTACTTC.

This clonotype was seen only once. The CDR3 protein is CSARDITGGVGYTF. DNA for the CDR3: TGCAGTGCTAGAGATATCACAGGGGGTGTTGGCTACACCTTC. The chain combines TRBV20-1 with TRBJ1-2; 8 nucleotides align to TRBD1. CDR3 length: 14 amino acids. Germline V gives CDR1 DFQATT, CDR2 SNEGSKA (reference sequence). Losses at the gene ends were 0 bases for V and 7 bases for J; bases not matched to a gene: 7.

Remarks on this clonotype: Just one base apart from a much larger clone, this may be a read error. The CDR3 region is CASGSRGDYGCTF. The DNA of the CDR3 is TGTGCCAGCGGGTCGAGGGGCGACTATGGCTGCACCTTC. The chain carries TRBV12-3 or TRBV12-4 and TRBJ1-2, with D perhaps TRBD1 (5 bases). There are 13 residues in the CDR3.

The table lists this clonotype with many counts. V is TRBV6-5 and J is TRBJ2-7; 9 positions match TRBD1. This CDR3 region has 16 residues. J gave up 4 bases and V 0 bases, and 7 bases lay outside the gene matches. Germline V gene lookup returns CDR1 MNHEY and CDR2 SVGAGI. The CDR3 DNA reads TGTGCCAGCAGTTACTCAGGTACAGGGGGCTCTTACGAGCAGTACTTC. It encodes CASSYSGTGGSYEQYF.

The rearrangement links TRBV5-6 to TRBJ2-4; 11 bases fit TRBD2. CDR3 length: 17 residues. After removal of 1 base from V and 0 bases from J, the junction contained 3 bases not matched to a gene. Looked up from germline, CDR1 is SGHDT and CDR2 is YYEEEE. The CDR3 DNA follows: TGTGCCAGCAGCTTGACTAGCGGGGGACTAGCCAAAAACATTCAGTACTTC. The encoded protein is CASSLTSGGLAKNIQYF.

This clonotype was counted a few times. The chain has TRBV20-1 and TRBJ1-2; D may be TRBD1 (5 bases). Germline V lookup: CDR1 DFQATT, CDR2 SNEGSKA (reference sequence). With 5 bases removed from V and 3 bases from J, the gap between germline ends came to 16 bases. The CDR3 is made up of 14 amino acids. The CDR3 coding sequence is TGCAGTGCTCCCGTTGACCTGGGGGACTATGGCTACACCTTC. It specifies CSAPVDLGDYGYTF.